A selection of T cell receptor beta chains follows, all from one sample in a study of response to subunit inactivated influenza vaccine. TCRdb reanalysed the RT-PCR reads using MiXCR and keeps one entry per CDR3 protein. Of around 790,000 distinct CDR3 sequences listed, 21% are singletons. The source material was PBMCs from blood, sampled roughly 5 days after vaccination. The receptors were sampled from a man aged 50 to 60 who received an inactivated influenza vaccine. Each CDR3 is given with its conserved first and last residue. D genes are given only for firm matches. For some rows the clone size is stated as once, few or many, or as a class when expanded; others skip it.

clone_size: NA; j_call: TRBJ2-1; d_call: TRBD2; v_call: TRBV24-1; cdr3_nt: TGTGCCACCAGTCTAGTCCCGGTGGGACAGTTGATAGCGGGAGGGTCCTACAATGAGCAGTTCTTC; cdr3_aa: CATSLVPVGQLIAGGSYNEQFF
clone_size: NA; j_call: TRBJ2-3; d_call: NA; v_call: TRBV7-3; cdr3_nt: TGTGCCAGCAGCTTAACGGGGGGTCGCACAGATACGCAGTATTTT; cdr3_aa: CASSLTGGRTDTQYF
clone_size: many; j_call: TRBJ2-3; d_call: TRBD2; v_call: TRBV12-3/TRBV12-4; cdr3_nt: TGTGCCAGCAGTTTAGCGTCCTGGGGGGGGTGGTCTTCAGATACGCAGTATTTT; cdr3_aa: CASSLASWGGWSSDTQYF
clone_size: NA; j_call: TRBJ2-7; d_call: TRBD1; v_call: TRBV7-9; cdr3_nt: TGTGCCAGCACGCCCCGGGACAGGGGGTCCTACGAGCAGTACTTC; cdr3_aa: CASTPRDRGSYEQYF
clone_size: few; j_call: TRBJ2-7; d_call: TRBD2; v_call: TRBV12-3/TRBV12-4; cdr3_nt: TGTGCCAGCAGGGTCCGGGGGGGGCCTTACGAGCAGTACTTC; cdr3_aa: CASRVRGGPYEQYF
clone_size: few; j_call: TRBJ2-1; d_call: NA; v_call: TRBV12-3/TRBV12-4; cdr3_nt: TGTGCCAGCAGTTCGCCCCGGACACCATCCTACAATGAGCAGTTCTTC; cdr3_aa: CASSSPRTPSYNEQFF
clone_size: NA; j_call: TRBJ1-6; d_call: TRBD1; v_call: TRBV6-1; cdr3_nt: TGTGCCAGCAGTCTTTGGACAGGGAGGAATTCACCCCTCCACTTT; cdr3_aa: CASSLWTGRNSPLHF
clone_size: few; j_call: TRBJ1-2; d_call: NA; v_call: TRBV5-1; cdr3_nt: TGCGCCAGCAGCCCGGACAGTACTAACTATGGCTACACCTTC; cdr3_aa: CASSPDSTNYGYTF
clone_size: NA; j_call: TRBJ2-1; d_call: NA; v_call: TRBV28; cdr3_nt: TGTGCCAGCAGTTTCGACCCGGCCAGAATCCCCTACAATGAGCAGTTCTTC; cdr3_aa: CASSFDPARIPYNEQFF
clone_size: NA; j_call: TRBJ2-2; d_call: TRBD2; v_call: TRBV7-6; cdr3_nt: TGTGCCAGCAGCTTAGCCCCATTTTCCGGGACTAGGTCCGGGGAGCTGTTTTTT; cdr3_aa: CASSLAPFSGTRSGELFF
clone_size: NA; j_call: TRBJ2-1; d_call: TRBD2; v_call: TRBV2; cdr3_nt: TGTGCCAGCAGCCCCTCTAGCGGGTGGGGGTTTAGTGAGCAGTTCTTC; cdr3_aa: CASSPSSGWGFSEQFF
clone_size: NA; j_call: TRBJ1-1; d_call: TRBD1; v_call: TRBV29-1; cdr3_nt: TGCAGCTCAACCCTTGGACAGGGGGTGACGAACACTGAAGCTTTCTTT; cdr3_aa: CSSTLGQGVTNTEAFF
clone_size: NA; j_call: TRBJ1-6; d_call: TRBD1; v_call: TRBV4-3; cdr3_nt: TGCGCCAGCAGCCCTCAGGGGGCGGATAATTCACCCCTCCACTTT; cdr3_aa: CASSPQGADNSPLHF
clone_size: few; j_call: TRBJ2-3; d_call: NA; v_call: TRBV7-2; cdr3_nt: TGTGCCAGCAGCTTCGGGCGGCGGTTGGTGTCAGATACGCAGTATTTT; cdr3_aa: CASSFGRRLVSDTQYF
clone_size: many; j_call: TRBJ2-2; d_call: NA; v_call: TRBV7-7; cdr3_nt: TGTGCCAGCAGCCCAGACAGCGAGGGTTCGGGGGAGCTGTTTTTT; cdr3_aa: CASSPDSEGSGELFF
clone_size: few; j_call: TRBJ1-5; d_call: NA; v_call: TRBV20-1; cdr3_nt: TGCAGTGCTACTGCGGGGGGTAGCAATCAGCCCCAGCATTTT; cdr3_aa: CSATAGGSNQPQHF
clone_size: NA; j_call: TRBJ1-1; d_call: NA; v_call: TRBV18; cdr3_nt: TGTGCCAGCTCACCTCGGGCCGAGGGGACTGAAGCTTTCTTT; cdr3_aa: CASSPRAEGTEAFF
clone_size: few; j_call: TRBJ2-7; d_call: TRBD1; v_call: TRBV10-3; cdr3_nt: TGTGCCACGGGCGGGACAGGGGCCTACGAGCAGTACTTC; cdr3_aa: CATGGTGAYEQYF
clone_size: NA; j_call: TRBJ2-2; d_call: TRBD2; v_call: TRBV5-1; cdr3_nt: TGCGCCAGCAGCCCCACTAGCGGGAGGGCCGGAAGGGAGCTGTTTTTT; cdr3_aa: CASSPTSGRAGRELFF
clone_size: NA; j_call: TRBJ2-4; d_call: NA; v_call: TRBV5-1; cdr3_nt: TGCGCCAGCAGCCCCGGACTAATGCTAAACATTCAGTACTTC; cdr3_aa: CASSPGLMLNIQYF